This TCR beta chain derives from a study of tumor-infiltrating lymphocytes in glioblastoma multiforme. CDR3 length equals 14 residues. V lost 4 bases, J lost 6 bases, and 8 bases stayed unmatched. The germline CDR1 and CDR2 sequences are LGHNA and YNFKEQ. Study results and limitations: No surface-marker sorting into functional T cell subtypes was done. The TCR and somatic mutation analysis included just one glioblastoma patient.

TCR beta libraries were built from RNA through three nested multiplex PCR rounds using modified ARM-PCR. No unique molecular identifiers were described for these TCRB libraries. Each CDR3 protein is one row after TCRdb ran MiXCR on the multiplex PCR reads. The table has 9,500 to 12,000 distinct CDR3 sequences, 60% to 70% seen once. About this clonotype itself: Antigen specificity is unknown.

Sequences were obtained from brain tumor tissue. This sequence joins TRBV4-2 and TRBJ2-7; 8 bases map to TRBD2. The receptor's source is a male donor with glioblastoma. CDR3 protein: CASSPEAGGLEQYF. In DNA, the CDR3 is TGTGCCAGCAGCCCTGAGGCGGGGGGTCTCGAGCAGTACTTC.